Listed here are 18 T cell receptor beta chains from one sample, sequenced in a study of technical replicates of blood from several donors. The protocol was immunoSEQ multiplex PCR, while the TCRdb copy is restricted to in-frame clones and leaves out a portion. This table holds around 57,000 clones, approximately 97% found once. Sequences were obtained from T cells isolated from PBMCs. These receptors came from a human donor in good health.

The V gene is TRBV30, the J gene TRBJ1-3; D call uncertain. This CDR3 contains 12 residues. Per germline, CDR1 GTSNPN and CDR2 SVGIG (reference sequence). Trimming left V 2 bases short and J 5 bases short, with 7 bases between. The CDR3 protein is CAWSLGRNTIYF. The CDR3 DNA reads TGTGCCTGGAGTTTGGGCAGAAACACCATATATTTT. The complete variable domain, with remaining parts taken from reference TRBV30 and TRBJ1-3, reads SQTIHQWPATLVQPVGSPLSLECTVEGTSNPNLYWYRQAAGRGLQLLFYSVGIGQISSEVPQNLSASRPQDRQFILSSKKLLLSDSGFYLCAWSLGRNTIYFGEGSWLTVV.

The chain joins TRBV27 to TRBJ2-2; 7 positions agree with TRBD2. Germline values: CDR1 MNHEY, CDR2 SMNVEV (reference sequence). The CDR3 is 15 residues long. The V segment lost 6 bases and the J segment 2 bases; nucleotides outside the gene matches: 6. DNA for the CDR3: TGTGCCAGCAGCCAGAGGACTAGAAACACCGGGGAGCTGTTTTTT. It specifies CASSQRTRNTGELFF.

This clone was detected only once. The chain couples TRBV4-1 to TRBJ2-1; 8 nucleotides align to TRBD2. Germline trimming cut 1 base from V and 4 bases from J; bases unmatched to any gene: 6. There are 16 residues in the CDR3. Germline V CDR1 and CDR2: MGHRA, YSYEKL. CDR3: CASSQAGTRIYNEQFF. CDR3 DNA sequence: TGCGCCAGCAGCCAAGCCGGGACTAGAATATACAATGAGCAGTTCTTC.

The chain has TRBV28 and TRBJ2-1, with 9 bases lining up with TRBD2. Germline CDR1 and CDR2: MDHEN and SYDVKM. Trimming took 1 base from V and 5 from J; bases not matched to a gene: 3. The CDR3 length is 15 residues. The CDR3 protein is CASSLSSGGNNEQFF. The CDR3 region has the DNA TGTGCCAGCAGTTTATCCAGCGGGGGGAACAATGAGCAGTTCTTC.

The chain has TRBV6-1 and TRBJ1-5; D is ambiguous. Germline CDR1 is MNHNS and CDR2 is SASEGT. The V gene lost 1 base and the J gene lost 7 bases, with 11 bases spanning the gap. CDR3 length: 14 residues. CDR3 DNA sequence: TGTGCCAGCAGTGAAGGAGCACCCTTGCAGCCCCAGCATTTT. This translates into CASSEGAPLQPQHF.

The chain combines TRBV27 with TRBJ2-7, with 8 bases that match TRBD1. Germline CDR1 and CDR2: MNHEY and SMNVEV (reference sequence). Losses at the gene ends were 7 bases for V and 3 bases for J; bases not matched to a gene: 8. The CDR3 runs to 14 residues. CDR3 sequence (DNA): TGTGCCAGCAAATCGGGACAGGATCTCTACGAGCAGTACTTC. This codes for CASKSGQDLYEQYF.

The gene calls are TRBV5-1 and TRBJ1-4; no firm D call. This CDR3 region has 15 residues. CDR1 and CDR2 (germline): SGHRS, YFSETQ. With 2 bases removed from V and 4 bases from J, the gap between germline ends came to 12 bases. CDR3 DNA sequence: TGCGCCAGCAGCTTAGGAGGGCACGTTAATGAAAAACTGTTTTTT. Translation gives CASSLGGHVNEKLFF.

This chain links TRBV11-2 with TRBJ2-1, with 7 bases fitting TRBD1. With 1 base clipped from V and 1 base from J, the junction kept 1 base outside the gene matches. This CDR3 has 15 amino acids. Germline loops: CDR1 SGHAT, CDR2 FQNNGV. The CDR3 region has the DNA TGTGCCAGCAGCTTAGGGGGACAGTCCTACAATGAGCAGTTCTTC. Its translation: CASSLGGQSYNEQFF. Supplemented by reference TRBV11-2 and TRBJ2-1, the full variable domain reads EAGVAQSPRYKIIEKRQSVAFWCNPISGHATLYWYQQILGQGPKLLIQFQNNGVVDDSQLPKDRFSAERLKGVDSTLKIQPAKLEDSAVYLCASSLGGQSYNEQFFGPGTRLTVL.

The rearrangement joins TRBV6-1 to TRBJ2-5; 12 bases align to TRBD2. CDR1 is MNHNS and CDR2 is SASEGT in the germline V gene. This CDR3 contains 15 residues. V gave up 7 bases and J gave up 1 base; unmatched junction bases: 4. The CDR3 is CASKGLAGSQETQYF. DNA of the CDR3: TGTGCCAGCAAGGGACTAGCGGGTTCCCAAGAGACCCAGTACTTC.

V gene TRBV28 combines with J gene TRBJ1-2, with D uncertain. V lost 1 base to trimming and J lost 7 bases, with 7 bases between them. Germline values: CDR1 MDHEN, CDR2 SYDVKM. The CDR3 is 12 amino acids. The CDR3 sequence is CASSLSFSGYTF. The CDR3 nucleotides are TGTGCCAGCAGTTTATCGTTCTCTGGCTACACCTTC.

CDR3 sequence: CAIMTGSLSYEQYF. The CDR3 DNA reads as TGTGCCATCATGACAGGGTCCCTCTCCTACGAGCAGTACTTC. This chain connects TRBV10-3 to TRBJ2-7; 7 nucleotides match TRBD1. The CDR3 is made up of 14 amino acids. Germline V gene data show CDR1 as ENHRY and CDR2 as SYGVKD. The J segment lost 0 bases and the V segment lost 7 bases, leaving 6 bases of the junction unmatched.

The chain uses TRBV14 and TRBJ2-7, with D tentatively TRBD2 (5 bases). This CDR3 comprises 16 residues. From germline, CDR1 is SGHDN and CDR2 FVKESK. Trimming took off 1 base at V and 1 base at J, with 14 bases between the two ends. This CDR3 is CASSQGVVARSYEQYF. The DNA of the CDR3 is TGTGCCAGCAGCCAAGGAGTAGTAGCGCGTTCCTACGAGCAGTACTTC.

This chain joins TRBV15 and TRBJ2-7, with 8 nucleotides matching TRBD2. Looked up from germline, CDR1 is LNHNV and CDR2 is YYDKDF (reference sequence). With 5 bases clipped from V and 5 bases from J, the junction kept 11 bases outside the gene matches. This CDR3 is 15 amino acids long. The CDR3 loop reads CATSGISGSRNEQYF. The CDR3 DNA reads TGTGCCACCAGCGGTATAAGCGGGAGTAGGAACGAGCAGTACTTC.

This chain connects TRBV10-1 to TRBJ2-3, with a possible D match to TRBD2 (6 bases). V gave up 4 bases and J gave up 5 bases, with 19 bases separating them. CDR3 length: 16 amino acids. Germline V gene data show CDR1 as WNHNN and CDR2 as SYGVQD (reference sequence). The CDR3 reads CASSGGAAGEVDTQYF. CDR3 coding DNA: TGCGCCAGCAGTGGCGGTGCAGCGGGCGAGGTAGATACGCAGTATTTT.

CDR3 DNA: TGTGCCAGCAGTTTATTGGGCAGCGAGCAGTACTTC. Translation: CASSLLGSEQYF. The V and J genes are TRBV27 and TRBJ2-7; D is unresolved. V lost 1 base and J lost 6, with 7 bases in between. CDR1 and CDR2 (germline): MNHEY, SMNVEV (reference sequence). This CDR3 is 12 amino acids long.

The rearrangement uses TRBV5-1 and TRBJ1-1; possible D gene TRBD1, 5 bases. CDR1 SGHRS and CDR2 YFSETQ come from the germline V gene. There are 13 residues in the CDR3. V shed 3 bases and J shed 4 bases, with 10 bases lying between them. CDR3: CASSSAGITEAFF. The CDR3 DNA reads TGCGCCAGCAGCTCCGCAGGGATCACTGAAGCTTTCTTT.

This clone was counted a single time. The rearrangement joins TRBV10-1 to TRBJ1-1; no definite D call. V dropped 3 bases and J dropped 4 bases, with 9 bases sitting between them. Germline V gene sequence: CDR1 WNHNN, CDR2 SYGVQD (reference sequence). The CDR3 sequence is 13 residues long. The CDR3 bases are TGCGCCAGCAGTGAACTTGGTCCCACTGAAGCTTTCTTT. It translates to CASSELGPTEAFF.

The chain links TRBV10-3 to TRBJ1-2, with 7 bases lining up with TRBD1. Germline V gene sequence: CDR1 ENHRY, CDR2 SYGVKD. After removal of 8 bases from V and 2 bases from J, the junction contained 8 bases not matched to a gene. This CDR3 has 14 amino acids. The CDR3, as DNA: TGTGCCATCTCAAAAGGGGGCGCCAACTATGGCTACACCTTC. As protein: CAISKGGANYGYTF.